The 15 T cell receptor beta chains given below trace back to one sample, sequenced in a study of T cell responses to AZD1222 COVID-19 vaccine. Profiled with immunoSEQ multiplex PCR; TCRdb holds only in-frame clones, not every one. The sample lists 100,000 to 120,000 clones, roughly 89% occurring once. The specimen was peripheral blood, collected 28 days after the second AZD1222 dose. The receptors stem from an adult who received the AZD1222 COVID-19 vaccine.

The genes are TRBV5-5 and TRBJ2-2; perhaps D is TRBD1 or TRBD2 (5 bases each). V was cut by 2 bases and J by 5 bases, with 13 bases left in between. Germline V CDR1 and CDR2: SGHKS, YYEKEE (reference sequence). The CDR3 consists of 15 residues. CDR3 in amino acids: CASSFRERGTGELFF. The CDR3 DNA reads TGTGCCAGCAGCTTCAGGGAGAGAGGGACCGGGGAGCTGTTTTTT.

The J gene is TRBJ2-5, the V gene TRBV12-3 or TRBV12-4; D unresolved. The CDR3 covers 13 residues. V was pared by 6 bases and J by 0 bases, with 8 bases between. The CDR3: CASSHRNQETQYF. The CDR3 DNA reads TGTGCCAGCAGCCACAGAAACCAAGAGACCCAGTACTTC.

This rearrangement joins TRBV6-1 to TRBJ1-6; D call uncertain. Germline CDR1 MNHNS, CDR2 SASEGT. Trimming left V 1 base short and J 9 bases short, with 7 bases between. The length of the CDR3 is 13 residues. CDR3 bases: TGTGCCAGCAGTGAAGGGGGTGGTTCACCCCTCCACTTT. It specifies CASSEGGGSPLHF.

This clone has only a few counts. J is TRBJ2-7 and V is TRBV5-1; D is ambiguous. Germline CDR1 SGHRS, CDR2 YFSETQ. This CDR3 has 14 amino acids. V was shortened by 0 bases and J by 0 bases, with 7 bases between the two germline ends. The CDR3 nucleotides are TGCGCCAGCAGCTTGGACCCCAGCTCCTACGAGCAGTACTTC. This encodes CASSLDPSSYEQYF.

To note about this clone: Germline is not matched at one junction end, which may reflect a read error. The chain recombines TRBV3-1 (or the pseudogene TRBV3-2) with TRBJ2-5, with 9 bases identical to TRBD2. CDR1 LGHDT and CDR2 YNNKEL come from the germline V gene (reference sequence). CDR3 length: 14 amino acids. For the CDR3, the DNA is TGTGCCAGCAGTCAAGGACTAGCGTTGGAGACCCAGTACTTC. It encodes CASSQGLALETQYF.

The gene calls are TRBV6-2 or TRBV6-3 and TRBJ1-4; D uncertain. Germline V lookup: CDR1 MNHEY, CDR2 SVGEGT. V lost 6 bases, J lost 10 bases, and 30 bases lay in between. CDR3 size: 18 residues. In DNA, the CDR3 is TGTGCCAGCAGCCCTAGCTGGAGGCTGCACCCCGGGGAGGTAAAACTGTTTTTT. Translated, it gives CASSPSWRLHPGEVKLFF.

V usage is TRBV2 and J usage is TRBJ1-1, with 9 bases identical to TRBD1. V shed 4 bases, J shed 6 bases, and the junction held 6 bases outside the gene matches. CDR1 is SNHLY, CDR2 FYNNEI, per germline. The CDR3 length is 14 residues. The CDR3 spells CASSVTGGWAEAFF. The DNA of the CDR3 is TGTGCCAGCAGTGTAACAGGGGGCTGGGCTGAAGCTTTCTTT.

V is TRBV24-1 and J is TRBJ2-5; D is possibly TRBD1 or TRBD2 (5 bases each). Deletions cut 4 bases from V and 4 bases from J, with 21 bases between. CDR3 length equals 17 residues. The germline gives CDR1 KGHDR, CDR2 SFDVKD. CDR3 region: CATSDPTIEGLRETQYF. The CDR3 DNA reads TGTGCCACCAGTGACCCCACTATTGAGGGGCTTAGAGAGACCCAGTACTTC.

CDR3 nucleotide sequence: TGTGCCATCATTCCCTTGGACGGCCTCGGGGAGCAGTTCTTC. As protein: CAIIPLDGLGEQFF. This chain joins TRBV10-3 and TRBJ2-1; D unclear. The CDR3 consists of 14 residues. Germline loops: CDR1 ENHRY, CDR2 SYGVKD. The ends were cut back, 7 bases at V and 10 bases at J, with 20 bases in the middle.

J is TRBJ2-1 and V is TRBV24-1, with 7 bases lining up with TRBD2. Germline CDR1 and CDR2: KGHDR and SFDVKD. Unmatched junction bases numbered 2, after V lost 4 bases and J lost 3 bases. CDR3 length: 14 amino acids. CDR3 protein: CATSEASGYNEQFF. The CDR3, as DNA: TGTGCCACCAGTGAGGCTAGCGGCTACAATGAGCAGTTCTTC.

The chain combines TRBV5-8 with TRBJ2-1; TRBD1 might be the D (6 bases). The CDR3 is made up of 13 amino acids. V shed 5 bases and J shed 4 bases, with 10 bases lying between them. Germline V gene data show CDR1 as SGHTS and CDR2 as YDEGEE. The CDR3 is CASSPTGYNEQFF. The CDR3 DNA reads TGTGCCAGCAGTCCGACAGGATACAATGAGCAGTTCTTC.

In nucleotides, the CDR3 is TGTGCCAGCTCACCCGGACAGGGTTTTAGATCACCCCTCCACTTT. This codes for CASSPGQGFRSPLHF. The chain uses TRBV18 and TRBJ1-6; 8 nucleotides match TRBD1. Germline values: CDR1 KGHSH, CDR2 LQKENI. The CDR3 extends over 15 amino acids. V was pared by 3 bases and J by 10 bases, with 8 bases of the junction left unmatched.

This rearrangement joins TRBV7-9 to TRBJ2-1; 9 bases map to TRBD1. Germline-derived CDR1 and CDR2 are SEHNR and FQNEAQ (reference sequence). This CDR3 spans 15 amino acids. With V trimmed by 3 bases and J by 7 bases, 7 bases remained unmatched. CDR3 in amino acids: CASSFPDRGANEQFF. CDR3 coding DNA: TGTGCCAGCAGCTTTCCGGACAGGGGAGCGAATGAGCAGTTCTTC.

V and J are TRBV6-1 and TRBJ1-5, with D unresolved. The germline V gene encodes CDR1 MNHNS and CDR2 SASEGT. Trimming took off 2 bases at V and 2 bases at J, with 13 bases between the two ends. This CDR3 comprises 16 residues. CDR3 in amino acids: CASSERFRSGNQPQHF. The CDR3, as DNA: TGTGCCAGCAGTGAACGATTCAGGAGTGGCAATCAGCCCCAGCATTTT.

The V and J genes are TRBV6-4 and TRBJ2-4; D is possibly TRBD1 (5 bases). Trimming removed 8 bases at V and 5 bases at J, with 10 bases between. The germline CDR1 and CDR2 sequences are MRHNA and SNTAGT. There are 12 residues in the CDR3. The CDR3 DNA sequence: TGTGCCAGCTTAAGGGGCCAAAACATTCAGTACTTC. Protein product: CASLRGQNIQYF.